The 30 T cell receptor beta chains below all came from one sample that was sequenced in a study of blood T cell repertoires in COVID-19. Libraries were prepared by immunoSEQ multiplex PCR; TCRdb keeps only in-frame clonotypes and omits some of them. The data show about 130,000 clones, with approximately 90% seen just once and around 2% held by the top ten. The specimen sequenced was peripheral blood. The receptors come from a man in his fifties with COVID-19, enrolled during active disease.

V gene TRBV11-2 combines with J gene TRBJ2-7, with D maybe TRBD2 (6 bases). The CDR3 extends over 15 amino acids. The ends were cut back, 6 bases at V and 1 base at J, with 16 bases in the middle. Germline values: CDR1 SGHAT, CDR2 FQNNGV. The chain's CDR3 is CASRGPGLRSYEQYF. CDR3 DNA: TGTGCCAGCAGGGGGCCGGGACTGCGGTCCTACGAGCAGTACTTC.

The chain couples TRBV10-3 to TRBJ2-5; TRBD2 agrees at 9 bases. V dropped 4 bases and J dropped 1; count of bases not matched to a gene: 1. Germline loops: CDR1 ENHRY, CDR2 SYGVKD. The CDR3 covers 14 residues. The CDR3 nucleotides read TGTGCCATCAGTGGCGGGGGGGGCCAAGAGACCCAGTACTTC. As protein: CAISGGGGQETQYF.

This clone has just one count. V usage is TRBV30 and J usage is TRBJ2-5; 13 bases are a match to TRBD2. CDR3 length: 15 amino acids. Germline V gene lookup returns CDR1 GTSNPN and CDR2 SVGIG (reference sequence). V lost 0 bases and J lost 5; bases outside the gene matches: 3. The CDR3, as DNA: TGTGCCTGGAGTGTACTAGCGGGAGGGAGGGAGACCCAGTACTTC. Translation: CAWSVLAGGRETQYF.

The rearrangement uses TRBV7-2 and TRBJ2-2, with D possibly matching TRBD2 (6 bases). Germline V gene sequence: CDR1 SGHTA, CDR2 FQGNSA. The CDR3 has 15 amino acids. V shed 4 bases and J shed 5 bases, with 14 bases lying between them. CDR3 sequence: CASSSTGVGTGELFF. Here the CDR3 DNA reads TGTGCCAGCAGCTCCACGGGAGTCGGGACCGGGGAGCTGTTTTTT.

Note on this clone: This sample also contains other DNA sequences that code for the same CDR3. V usage is TRBV9 and J usage is TRBJ2-1; no definite D call. Between the trimmed V and J ends, which lost 0 bases and 0 bases, there was a span of 7 bases. Germline V CDR1 and CDR2: SGDLS, YYNGEE. The CDR3 covers 15 residues. DNA of the CDR3: TGTGCCAGCAGCGTAGACTTAAGCTCCTACAATGAGCAGTTCTTC. This codes for CASSVDLSSYNEQFF.

This chain joins TRBV4-2 and TRBJ2-3; 7 bases fit TRBD1. The V and J ends lost 3 bases and 2 bases, in that order; junction bases with no gene match: 5. Germline CDR1 is LGHNA and CDR2 is YNFKEQ. This CDR3 is 15 amino acids long. The CDR3 DNA follows: TGTGCCAGCAGCCATTCTGGACAGGACACAGATACGCAGTATTTT. It specifies CASSHSGQDTDTQYF.

The chain links TRBV6-2 or TRBV6-3 to TRBJ2-7, with TRBD2 as a possible D gene (6 bases). The CDR3 sequence is 15 residues long. The germline V gene encodes CDR1 MNHEY and CDR2 SVGEGT. V was trimmed by 4 bases and J by 7 bases, leaving 20 bases between them. The CDR3 is CASSSPGGLGSEQYF. In DNA, the CDR3 is TGTGCCAGCAGTTCCCCCGGAGGGCTAGGAAGTGAGCAGTACTTC.

The CDR3 sequence is CSVESYNEQFF. CDR3 nucleotide sequence: TGCAGCGTTGAGAGTTACAATGAGCAGTTCTTC. This chain joins TRBV29-1 and TRBJ2-1; D is unresolved. CDR1 is SQVTM, CDR2 ANQGSEA, per germline. This CDR3 has 11 amino acids. The V and J ends lost 3 bases and 4 bases respectively, with 4 bases between them.

V is TRBV30 and J is TRBJ1-3; D uncertain. Germline loops: CDR1 GTSNPN, CDR2 SVGIG (reference sequence). V was shortened by 1 base and J by 0 bases, with 7 bases between the two germline ends. The CDR3 consists of 14 residues. For the CDR3, the DNA is TGTGCCTGGAGTGGACTGAGCTCTGGAAACACCATATATTTT. Amino acids: CAWSGLSSGNTIYF. The full variable domain, with the rest looked up from reference TRBV30 and TRBJ1-3, is SQTIHQWPATLVQPVGSPLSLECTVEGTSNPNLYWYRQAAGRGLQLLFYSVGIGQISSEVPQNLSASRPQDRQFILSSKKLLLSDSGFYLCAWSGLSSGNTIYFGEGSWLTVV.

This chain connects TRBV7-9 to TRBJ1-4, with TRBD1 as a possible D gene (5 bases). Germline values: CDR1 SEHNR, CDR2 FQNEAQ (reference sequence). Trimming cost V 0 bases and J 5 bases, with 13 bases left between them. This CDR3 comprises 16 residues. Here the CDR3 DNA reads TGTGCCAGCAGCTTAGCTACCGACAGTCAGAATGAAAAACTGTTTTTT. It is translated as CASSLATDSQNEKLFF.

The V and J genes are TRBV3-1 (or the pseudogene TRBV3-2) and TRBJ2-1; D possibly corresponds to TRBD2 (5 bases). Germline V gives CDR1 LGHDT, CDR2 YNNKEL (reference sequence). Trimming pared 1 base from V and 8 bases from J, leaving 12 bases between. The CDR3 totals 14 residues. The CDR3 spells CASSQGPSPHEQFF. The CDR3 DNA follows: TGTGCCAGCAGCCAAGGGCCTAGCCCACATGAGCAGTTCTTC.

The gene calls are TRBV18 and TRBJ1-2; TRBD1 might be the D (6 bases). The CDR3 runs to 13 residues. In germline, CDR1 is KGHSH, CDR2 LQKENI. Trimming cost V 2 bases and J 6 bases, with 10 bases left between them. As DNA, the CDR3 is TGTGCCAGCTCACCAGGGGGGGCTAATGGCTACACCTTC. The encoded protein is CASSPGGANGYTF. Using reference TRBV18 and TRBJ1-2 for the parts outside the CDR3, the full variable domain is NAGVMQNPRHLVRRRGQEARLRCSPMKGHSHVYWYRQLPEEGLKFMVYLQKENIIDESGMPKERFSAEFPKEGPSILRIQQVVRGDSAAYFCASSPGGANGYTFGSGTRLTVV.

The chain combines TRBV9 with TRBJ2-3; TRBD2 matches 9 bases. After removal of 3 bases from V and 4 bases from J, the junction contained 6 bases not matched to a gene. This CDR3 has 15 amino acids. Germline assignment: CDR1 SGDLS and CDR2 YYNGEE. The DNA for the CDR3 is TGTGCCAGCAGCGCGGTAGCGGGAGAGGCAGATACGCAGTATTTT. It codes for CASSAVAGEADTQYF.

The chain combines TRBV7-8 with TRBJ2-2; D may correspond to TRBD1 or TRBD2 (5 bases each). The germline CDR1 and CDR2 sequences are SGHVS and FQNEAQ. The CDR3 spans 15 residues. V was cut by 5 bases and J by 2 bases, with 12 bases left in between. The chain's CDR3 is CASSRGALNTGELFF. Written as DNA, the CDR3 is TGTGCCAGCAGCCGAGGGGCTCTAAACACCGGGGAGCTGTTTTTT. Drawing the rest from reference TRBV7-8 and TRBJ2-2, the complete variable domain is GAGVSQSPRYKVAKRGQDVALRCDPISGHVSLFWYQQALGQGPEFLTYFQNEAQLDKSGLPSDRFFAERPEGSVSTLKIQRTQQEDSAVYLCASSRGALNTGELFFGEGSRLTVL.

The chain recombines TRBV29-1 with TRBJ2-3, with D perhaps TRBD1 (6 bases). Germline loops: CDR1 SQVTM, CDR2 ANQGSEA. There are 14 residues in the CDR3. Trimming removed 5 bases at V and 1 base at J, with 13 bases between. CDR3 amino acids: CSVLQGWGTDTQYF. In DNA, the CDR3 is TGCAGCGTTCTACAGGGATGGGGCACAGATACGCAGTATTTT.

This clone was seen once. The J gene is TRBJ2-1, the V gene TRBV27; D possibly corresponds to TRBD2 (6 bases). V shed 7 bases and J shed 8 bases, with 24 bases lying between them. Germline V gene sequence: CDR1 MNHEY, CDR2 SMNVEV (reference sequence). The CDR3 contains 16 residues. The CDR3 loop is CASIPLGTGRVDEQFF. In nucleotides, the CDR3 is TGTGCCAGCATTCCCCTGGGGACTGGCCGGGTGGATGAGCAGTTCTTC.

This clone occurred once. The rearrangement joins TRBV5-6 to TRBJ2-2, with D possibly being TRBD2 (5 bases). From germline, CDR1 is SGHDT and CDR2 YYEEEE. The CDR3 is made up of 14 amino acids. Trimming pared 3 bases from V and 5 bases from J, leaving 11 bases between. CDR3 in amino acids: CASSSPGETGELFF. The CDR3 DNA is TGTGCCAGCAGCTCCCCCGGGGAGACCGGGGAGCTGTTTTTT.

V gene TRBV11-2 combines with J gene TRBJ2-1; D is unclear. CDR1 is SGHAT, CDR2 FQNNGV, per germline. This CDR3 contains 13 residues. V gave up 4 bases and J gave up 9 bases, with 13 bases separating them. DNA for the CDR3: TGTGCCAGCAGCTCCTTTACTATTCCTGAGCAGTTCTTC. This sequence encodes CASSSFTIPEQFF.

V and J are TRBV19 and TRBJ2-1; 12 bases map to TRBD2. The CDR3 has 17 residues. The junction had 12 bases not matched to a gene; V was cut back by 8 bases and J by 4 bases. Per germline, CDR1 LNHDA and CDR2 SQIVND (reference sequence). Written as DNA, the CDR3 is TGTGCCAGTCAAAAGAATACCGGGACTAGCGGGTACAATGAGCAGTTCTTC. Translation gives CASQKNTGTSGYNEQFF.

The J gene is TRBJ2-1, the V gene TRBV5-1, with TRBD2 identical over 8 bases. The CDR3 contains 15 residues. V lost 1 base to trimming and J lost 6 bases; unmatched junction nucleotides: 6. Germline assignment: CDR1 SGHRS and CDR2 YFSETQ. CDR3 nucleotides: TGCGCCAGCAGCTTGTTCAGCGGGAGTACCAATGAGCAGTTCTTC. It codes for CASSLFSGSTNEQFF.

The chain carries TRBV28 and TRBJ2-7; 7 bases line up with TRBD1. Germline V lookup: CDR1 MDHEN, CDR2 SYDVKM. The V and J ends lost 10 bases and 4 bases, in that order; junction bases with no gene match: 7. This CDR3 has 12 residues. The CDR3 DNA follows: TGTGCCACAAGGGACAGCGTTTACGAGCAGTACTTC. Its protein is CATRDSVYEQYF.

The rearrangement joins TRBV5-4 to TRBJ2-5; perhaps TRBD2 as D (5 bases). V dropped 5 bases and J dropped 5 bases, with 16 bases sitting between them. Germline CDR1 SGHNT, CDR2 YYREEE (reference sequence). The CDR3 extends over 14 amino acids. CDR3: CASSLERRWETQYF. DNA for the CDR3: TGTGCCAGCAGTTTAGAGCGGAGGTGGGAGACCCAGTACTTC.

J is TRBJ2-3 and V is TRBV14, with D unresolved. The CDR3 is made up of 16 amino acids. Germline CDR1 SGHDN, CDR2 FVKESK. V was cut by 4 bases and J by 2 bases, with 16 bases left in between. The CDR3 coding sequence is TGTGCCAGCAGCCTAGGAGACCCCTCGAACACAGATACGCAGTATTTT. It yields the protein CASSLGDPSNTDTQYF.

The V gene is TRBV7-2, the J gene TRBJ2-1; tentative D call: TRBD2 (6 bases). Trimming left V 3 bases short and J 0 bases short, with 9 bases between. The CDR3 totals 15 residues. CDR1 is SGHTA and CDR2 is FQGNSA in the germline V gene. CDR3 loop: CASSLRGSSYNEQFF. As DNA, the CDR3 is TGTGCCAGCAGCTTGCGGGGTAGCTCCTACAATGAGCAGTTCTTC. Full variable domain (missing parts from reference TRBV7-2 and TRBJ2-1): GAGVSQSPSNKVTEKGKDVELRCDPISGHTALYWYRQSLGQGLEFLIYFQGNSAPDKSGLPSDRFSAERTGGSVSTLTIQRTQQEDSAVYLCASSLRGSSYNEQFFGPGTRLTVL.

The genes are TRBV3-1 (or the pseudogene TRBV3-2) and TRBJ2-5; D not resolved. CDR3 length equals 14 residues. V lost 1 base and J 5 bases, leaving 11 bases between the germline ends. Looked up from germline, CDR1 is LGHDT and CDR2 is YNNKEL (reference sequence). The CDR3 DNA reads TGTGCCAGCAGCCAAGCCGCAGTCGGGGAGACCCAGTACTTC. Translated, it gives CASSQAAVGETQYF.

This clone was observed once. The chain has TRBV6-4 and TRBJ2-7, with TRBD2 as a possible D gene (6 bases). Looked up from germline, CDR1 is MRHNA and CDR2 is SNTAGT. V was trimmed by 3 bases and J by 3 bases, leaving 12 bases between them. CDR3 size: 14 residues. The CDR3 loop reads CASSEMEGGYEQYV. The CDR3 DNA is TGTGCCAGCAGTGAAATGGAGGGAGGCTACGAGCAGTACGTC.

The V call is TRBV28, the J call TRBJ2-1; 8 bases agree with TRBD1. The germline CDR1 and CDR2 sequences are MDHEN and SYDVKM. This CDR3 spans 15 amino acids. J was trimmed by 6 bases and V by 8 bases; bases with no gene match: 12. The CDR3 region has the DNA TGTGCCAGCGCCCTTGCGTCAGGGGGCTTCAATGAGCAGTTCTTC. This sequence encodes CASALASGGFNEQFF.

The rearrangement links TRBV29-1 to TRBJ1-1; 8 bases fit TRBD1. Germline V gene data show CDR1 as SQVTM and CDR2 as ANQGSEA. V was clipped by 6 bases and J by 8 bases; unmatched bases: 5. The CDR3 is made up of 11 amino acids. The chain's CDR3 is CSVYDRGEAFF. In DNA form, the CDR3 reads TGCAGCGTATATGACAGGGGAGAAGCTTTCTTT.

The genes are TRBV5-4 and TRBJ2-1, with 9 positions matching TRBD1. CDR3 length: 15 amino acids. The V and J ends lost 4 bases and 7 bases, in that order; junction bases with no gene match: 9. Germline V gene data show CDR1 as SGHNT and CDR2 as YYREEE (reference sequence). CDR3 sequence (DNA): TGTGCCAGCAGCGCCGGGACAGGGTTCGGGAATGAGCAGTTCTTC. Amino acids: CASSAGTGFGNEQFF.

V usage is TRBV30 and J usage is TRBJ2-7; 8 bases line up with TRBD1. The ends lost 5 bases at V and 3 bases at J; junction bases unmatched: 3. CDR3 size: 12 residues. Germline lookup yields CDR1 GTSNPN and CDR2 SVGIG (reference sequence). In DNA, the CDR3 is TGTGCCTGGTCGACAGGGGTCTACGAGCAGTACTTC. Its translation is CAWSTGVYEQYF.